A selection of T cell receptor beta chains follows, all from one sample in a study of cytomegalovirus exposure and HLA in healthy donors. Using immunoSEQ multiplex PCR, the repertoire was profiled, and TCRdb retains in-frame clones only, with some absent. The profile covers some 170,000 clones, with 70% to 90% appearing a single time and 5% to 7% taken by the ten largest. Sequenced input: PBMCs. These receptors were obtained from a woman aged 25 to 39 in good health and CMV-seronegative. Each CDR3 is given with its conserved first and last residue. D genes are given only for firm matches. The size entry is marked missing in some rows and otherwise reads once, few, many or a size class.

CDR3 | DNA | V | D | size | J
CASTPYGQEATQYF | TGTGCCAGCACTCCCTATGGGCAGGAGGCGACCCAGTACTTC | TRBV6-1 | . | . | TRBJ2-5
CSATQGETQYF | TGCAGTGCAACACAGGGGGAGACCCAGTACTTC | TRBV20-1 | TRBD1 | once | TRBJ2-5
CASKGGAGTDTQYF | TGTGCCAGCAAGGGAGGGGCCGGCACAGATACGCAGTATTTT | TRBV7-8 | TRBD2 | . | TRBJ2-3
CASSEGSLNQPQHF | TGTGCCAGCAGTGAAGGGTCCCTCAATCAGCCCCAGCATTTT | TRBV25-1 | . | few | TRBJ1-5
CATSRDRRDSSYEQYF | TGTGCCACCAGCAGAGATCGGCGGGACAGTTCCTACGAGCAGTACTTC | TRBV15 | . | . | TRBJ2-7
CASSPRTGEATEAFF | TGTGCCAGCAGCCCCCGGACAGGGGAAGCCACTGAAGCTTTCTTT | TRBV5-6 | TRBD1 | . | TRBJ1-1
CASSRLGDTQYF | TGTGCCAGCAGCCGGTTAGGAGATACGCAGTATTTT | TRBV4-2 | . | once | TRBJ2-3
CASSSRTGNQPQHF | TGTGCCAGCAGCTCCCGTACAGGGAACCAGCCCCAGCATTTT | TRBV13 | . | . | TRBJ1-5
CASSPPKTSAEDTQYF | TGTGCCAGCTCACCACCAAAGACTAGCGCCGAAGATACGCAGTATTTT | TRBV18 | TRBD2 | . | TRBJ2-3
CAAGWEKLFF | TGTGCCGCAGGCTGGGAAAAACTGTTTTTT | TRBV19 | . | . | TRBJ1-4
CARRELGTHYNEQFF | TGTGCCAGAAGAGAACTCGGGACTCATTACAATGAGCAGTTCTTC | TRBV2 | . | . | TRBJ2-1
CASSSDRGMNTEAFF | TGCGCCAGCAGCTCGGACAGGGGCATGAACACTGAAGCTTTCTTT | TRBV4-3 | TRBD1 | . | TRBJ1-1
CASSYNDRAPYNEQFF | TGTGCCAGCAGTTACAACGACAGGGCCCCCTACAATGAGCAGTTCTTC | TRBV6-5 | TRBD1 | once | TRBJ2-1
CASSVDGQGKDGYTF | TGTGCCAGCAGCGTAGATGGGCAGGGGAAGGATGGCTACACCTTC | TRBV9 | . | few | TRBJ1-2
CASSQDLGYEQFF | TGTGCCAGCAGCCAAGATTTAGGGTACGAGCAGTTCTTC | TRBV4-2 | . | . | TRBJ2-1
CASSFSSAVSQEQYF | TGTGCCAGCAGTTTTTCGTCTGCTGTGTCTCAAGAGCAGTACTTC | TRBV28 | . | few | TRBJ2-7
CASSITFGQAEETQYF | TGTGCCAGCAGTATAACTTTTGGACAGGCGGAAGAGACCCAGTACTTC | TRBV27 | TRBD1 | . | TRBJ2-5
CASSSDTIYF | TGTGCCAGTTCCTCGGACACCATATATTTT | TRBV28 | . | . | TRBJ1-3
CASSLSRPDTQYF | TGTGCCAGCAGTTTATCGCGTCCAGATACGCAGTATTTT | TRBV27 | . | few | TRBJ2-3
CASSLGGQGLNIQYF | TGTGCCAGCAGCTTAGGGGGACAGGGGTTGAACATTCAGTACTTC | TRBV7-2 | TRBD1 | . | TRBJ2-4
CASSIRQVLQPQHF | TGTGCCAGTAGTATAAGACAGGTCCTTCAGCCCCAGCATTTT | TRBV19 | . | once | TRBJ1-5
CASTSLKNQPQHF | TGTGCCAGCACAAGCTTAAAAAATCAGCCCCAGCATTTT | TRBV2 | . | . | TRBJ1-5
CASSARAQGFNEQFF | TGTGCCAGCAGCGCGCGCGCCCAGGGTTTCAATGAGCAGTTCTTC | TRBV7-6 | . | . | TRBJ2-1
CASSQHLRSTDTQYF | TGCGCCAGCAGCCAACACTTACGCAGCACAGATACGCAGTATTTT | TRBV4-1 | . | . | TRBJ2-3
CASSGGESPLHF | TGTGCCAGCAGTGGAGGGGAGTCACCCCTCCACTTT | TRBV6-5 | . | . | TRBJ1-6
CASSRLRDQQFF | TGTGCCAGTAGCCGACTCCGGGACCAACAGTTCTTC | TRBV19 | . | . | TRBJ2-1
CASSTTGGETEAFF | TGTGCCAGCAGCACGACAGGGGGGGAGACTGAAGCTTTCTTT | TRBV7-2 | TRBD1 | . | TRBJ1-1
CASSLGAGEYYEQYF | TGTGCCAGCAGCTTGGGAGCGGGGGAATATTACGAGCAGTACTTC | TRBV5-4 | TRBD2 | . | TRBJ2-7
CASSLGMLGYGYTF | TGTGCCAGCAGCTTAGGTATGCTTGGATATGGCTACACCTTC | TRBV7-2 | . | once | TRBJ1-2
CASSFPKAYERESYNEQFF | TGTGCCAGCAGTTTCCCAAAAGCCTACGAGCGGGAGAGCTACAATGAGCAGTTCTTC | TRBV28 | TRBD2 | . | TRBJ2-1
CASSLAVGGRGNSPLHF | TGCGCCAGCAGCTTGGCCGTTGGGGGCCGGGGTAATTCACCCCTCCACTTT | TRBV5-1 | . | . | TRBJ1-6
CASSPGEGPNYGYTF | TGCGCCAGCAGCCCGGGAGAGGGTCCAAACTATGGCTACACCTTC | TRBV4-3 | . | . | TRBJ1-2
CASSSQSGENQPQHF | TGTGCCAGCAGTTCACAGTCCGGGGAAAATCAGCCCCAGCATTTT | TRBV28 | . | . | TRBJ1-5
CASSQDKLEDGNEKLFF | TGCGCCAGCAGCCAAGATAAACTTGAGGACGGGAATGAAAAACTGTTTTTT | TRBV4-3 | . | once | TRBJ1-4
CAIRKGLAGQETQYF | TGTGCCATCAGAAAAGGACTAGCGGGTCAAGAGACCCAGTACTTC | TRBV10-3 | TRBD2 | . | TRBJ2-5
CASSGNTGELFF | TGTGCCAGCAGTGGGAACACCGGGGAGCTGTTTTTT | TRBV2 | . | . | TRBJ2-2
CASSLAGTVYEQYF | TGTGCCAGCAGCTTAGCAGGGACCGTCTACGAGCAGTACTTC | TRBV11-2 | . | . | TRBJ2-7
CASSLPSAGGKFF | TGTGCCAGCAGCTTACCCTCTGCGGGAGGAAAGTTCTTC | TRBV7-9 | TRBD2 | . | TRBJ2-1
CASSTPQGRTYDTQYF | TGTGCCAGCAGCACACCCCAGGGCCGCACTTATGATACGCAGTATTTT | TRBV5-4 | . | . | TRBJ2-3
CASSIGVPGQGITGELFF | TGTGCCAGTAGTATAGGTGTACCGGGACAGGGGATCACCGGGGAGCTGTTTTTT | TRBV19 | TRBD1 | . | TRBJ2-2
CASSLPSHTKGYTF | TGTGCCAGCAGCTTGCCTAGCCACACGAAAGGCTACACCTTC | TRBV7-9 | . | . | TRBJ1-2
CASSSRQLLETQYF | TGTGCCAGCAGCTCGCGACAGCTACTAGAGACCCAGTACTTC | TRBV7-9 | . | . | TRBJ2-5
CASLSGRGSPLHF | TGTGCCAGCCTTTCTGGGCGGGGGTCACCCCTCCACTTT | TRBV6-6 | . | . | TRBJ1-6
CASTWTSGGSSYNEQFF | TGCGCCAGCACGTGGACTAGCGGGGGCAGCTCCTACAATGAGCAGTTCTTC | TRBV5-1 | TRBD2 | once | TRBJ2-1
CASSWGQGSGYEQYF | TGTGCCAGCAGTTGGGGACAGGGGAGCGGCTACGAGCAGTACTTC | TRBV6-5 | TRBD1 | once | TRBJ2-7
CASSLGLQETQYF | TGTGCCAGCAGCTTGGGGCTCCAAGAGACCCAGTACTTC | TRBV5-4 | . | . | TRBJ2-5